The next 28 T cell receptor beta chains were all read from a single sample in a study of T cells in Graves' hyperthyroidism and ophthalmopathy. It was RNA transcripts that yielded the amplified TCR beta CDR3 regions. The study used the HTBI primer set for a first-round RT-PCR of the TCR CDR3. MiXCR, applied by TCRdb to the multiplex PCR reads, yields one record per CDR3 protein. Among under 400,000 distinct CDR3 sequences, 15% to 20% were seen once, and the ten largest hold 15% to 17%. The sample taken for sequencing was blood. These receptor sequences come from a woman aged 40 to 49 with Graves' ophthalmopathy.

This clonotype was observed at least ten times. The chain couples TRBV7-2 to TRBJ2-7; no clear D. V was shortened by 2 bases and J by 1 base, with 12 bases between the two germline ends. The germline gives CDR1 SGHTA, CDR2 FQGNSA. This CDR3 comprises 15 residues. The CDR3 bases are TGTGCCAGCAGCTTATCTGTATCTGAGTCCTACGAGCAGTACTTC. As protein: CASSLSVSESYEQYF.

This clonotype showed up many times. This sequence joins TRBV27 and TRBJ2-3; either TRBD1 or TRBD2 may fit D (5 bases each). CDR1 and CDR2 (germline): MNHEY, SMNVEV (reference sequence). The V gene lost 7 bases and the J gene lost 1 base, with 24 bases spanning the gap. CDR3 length: 18 amino acids. CDR3 residues: CASISPPGSDPRTDTQYF. CDR3 DNA: TGTGCCAGCATCTCCCCCCCAGGGAGCGACCCACGCACAGATACGCAGTATTTT.

Many counts were recorded for this clonotype. The chain recombines TRBV9 with TRBJ2-7; D not resolved. V was cut by 3 bases and J by 4 bases, with 17 bases left in between. CDR1 is SGDLS, CDR2 YYNGEE, per germline. CDR3 size: 15 residues. DNA of the CDR3: TGTGCCAGCAGCGAGGGCGGAACAGCCACGTACGAGCAGTACTTC. This gives the protein CASSEGGTATYEQYF.

This clonotype was counted many times. The CDR3, as DNA: TGTGCCAGCATCCAGACAGGGTCTAGCTCCTACGAGCAGTACTTC. This encodes CASIQTGSSSYEQYF. The chain is built from TRBV7-8 and TRBJ2-7, with 7 positions matching TRBD1. Germline lookup yields CDR1 SGHVS and CDR2 FQNEAQ. The CDR3 totals 15 residues. V lost 7 bases and J lost 0; bases outside the gene matches: 9.

The chain has TRBV7-9 and TRBJ1-3; TRBD1 might be the D (5 bases). This CDR3 spans 15 amino acids. Germline V gives CDR1 SEHNR, CDR2 FQNEAQ (reference sequence). V was pared by 5 bases and J by 0 bases, with 11 bases between. The CDR3 sequence is CASSPGTGSGNTIYF. The CDR3 DNA sequence: TGTGCCAGCAGCCCCGGGACCGGCTCTGGAAACACCATATATTTT.

This clonotype was counted ten times or more. The chain combines TRBV6-5 with TRBJ1-1; 8 nucleotides line up with TRBD1. CDR1 and CDR2 (germline): MNHEY, SVGAGI. V shed 0 bases, J shed 2 bases, and the junction held 5 bases outside the gene matches. The CDR3 spans 16 residues. The CDR3 region is CASSYSKDRANTEAFF. In DNA form, the CDR3 reads TGTGCCAGCAGTTACTCGAAGGACAGGGCAAACACTGAAGCTTTCTTT.

This clonotype was counted many times. The chain employs TRBV20-1 and TRBJ2-7, with unresolved D. This CDR3 is 10 amino acids long. Between the trimmed V and J ends, which lost 5 bases and 5 bases, there was a span of 7 bases. Germline CDR1 is DFQATT and CDR2 is SNEGSKA (reference sequence). CDR3 nucleotide sequence: TGCAGTGCTCTCGTAAACGAGCAGTACTTC. Encoded protein: CSALVNEQYF.

In this sample, this clonotype turned up many times. The chain combines TRBV6-5 with TRBJ2-7, with TRBD2 identical over 9 bases. The CDR3 is made up of 15 amino acids. Germline V gene lookup returns CDR1 MNHEY and CDR2 SVGAGI. V lost 4 bases and J lost 2; bases outside the gene matches: 6. CDR3 region: CASSWGSGSPYEQYF. The CDR3 bases are TGTGCCAGCAGTTGGGGTAGCGGGAGTCCCTACGAGCAGTACTTC.

This clonotype was seen ten or more times. V and J are TRBV20-1 and TRBJ2-5; no clear D. V was clipped by 3 bases and J by 3 bases, with 11 bases between them. Per germline, CDR1 DFQATT and CDR2 SNEGSKA (reference sequence). The CDR3 is 13 residues long. CDR3 coding DNA: TGCAGTGCTAGTGAAAGGGTTAAAGAGACCCAGTACTTC. It translates to CSASERVKETQYF.

This clonotype occurred many times. The rearrangement links TRBV7-2 to TRBJ2-7; possibly TRBD1 for D (5 bases). Germline V lookup: CDR1 SGHTA, CDR2 FQGNSA. The CDR3 extends over 11 amino acids. Trimming left V 8 bases short and J 6 bases short, with 11 bases between. CDR3 in amino acids: CASSMGLEQYF. The CDR3 DNA reads as TGTGCCAGCTCAATGGGGCTCGAGCAGTACTTC.

This clonotype was picked up many times. The chain recombines TRBV18 with TRBJ1-2; TRBD1 aligns across 8 bases. This CDR3 is 14 amino acids long. Germline V CDR1 and CDR2: KGHSH, LQKENI. With 2 bases clipped from V and 5 bases from J, the junction kept 4 bases outside the gene matches. DNA of the CDR3: TGTGCCAGCTCACCAGGACAGGGCTGGTATGGCTACACCTTC. This translates into CASSPGQGWYGYTF.

This clonotype showed up many times. The chain is built from TRBV24-1 and TRBJ2-2; the D is unclear. Germline V gene sequence: CDR1 KGHDR, CDR2 SFDVKD. The CDR3 extends over 12 amino acids. V was shortened by 7 bases and J by 1 base, with 3 bases between the two germline ends. CDR3 sequence reads: CATRQNTGELFF. The CDR3 bases are TGTGCCACCAGACAGAACACCGGGGAGCTGTTTTTT.

The CDR3 protein is CASSEPGTGKGEQYF. CDR3 sequence (DNA): TGTGCCAGCAGTGAGCCCGGGACAGGGAAAGGCGAGCAGTACTTC. The V and J genes are TRBV28 and TRBJ2-7, with 9 bases that match TRBD1. The CDR3 is made up of 15 amino acids. V lost 5 bases and J lost 6; bases outside the gene matches: 11. The germline gives CDR1 MDHEN, CDR2 SYDVKM.

This clonotype occurred many times. The gene calls are TRBV12-3 or TRBV12-4 and TRBJ1-2; TRBD1 might be the D (5 bases). Trimming took 6 bases from V and 4 from J, leaving 24 bases between them. There are 17 residues in the CDR3. The CDR3 spells CASSSISGGPSGYGYTF. DNA for the CDR3: TGTGCCAGCAGCTCTATCTCTGGGGGACCCTCGGGCTATGGCTACACCTTC.

This clonotype appeared many times. The V gene is TRBV27, the J gene TRBJ1-2, with D uncertain. The CDR3 sequence is 14 residues long. Looked up from germline, CDR1 is MNHEY and CDR2 is SMNVEV (reference sequence). Deletions cut 7 bases from V and 2 bases from J, with 14 bases between. CDR3 protein: CASMGRSGNYGYTF. The DNA of the CDR3 is TGTGCCAGCATGGGTCGGAGCGGGAACTATGGCTACACCTTC.

This clonotype was observed once. The chain combines TRBV28 with TRBJ2-7; either TRBD1 or TRBD2 may fit D (5 bases each). The CDR3 length is 13 residues. Germline values: CDR1 MDHEN, CDR2 SYDVKM. Trimming left V 7 bases short and J 4 bases short, with 14 bases between. CDR3: CASIGAGPYEQYF. The CDR3, as DNA: TGTGCCAGCATCGGGGCAGGGCCGTACGAGCAGTACTTC.

The chain combines TRBV4-1 with TRBJ2-7; the match to TRBD2 covers 8 bases. This CDR3 has 18 amino acids. V lost 1 base to trimming and J lost 2 bases; unmatched junction nucleotides: 13. Germline-derived CDR1 and CDR2 are MGHRA and YSYEKL. The CDR3 nucleotides read TGCGCCAGCAGCCAAGGGGGGTTCGAAGCGGGAGTCCCCTACGAGCAGTACTTC. Protein product: CASSQGGFEAGVPYEQYF.

In this sample, this clonotype turned up a few times. J is TRBJ2-7 and V is TRBV6-4; 14 bases match TRBD2. The CDR3 covers 18 residues. Germline V gives CDR1 MRHNA, CDR2 SNTAGT. Germline trimming cut 0 bases from V and 5 bases from J; bases unmatched to any gene: 9. The CDR3 coding sequence is TGTGCCAGCAGTGACTCAACCGGGACTAGCGGGAGTACAAACGAGCAGTACTTC. As protein: CASSDSTGTSGSTNEQYF.

The J gene is TRBJ2-5, the V gene TRBV12-3 or TRBV12-4; tentatively, D is TRBD2 (5 bases). This CDR3 has 11 amino acids. Trimming stripped 8 bases from V and 5 bases from J, with 9 bases between. The CDR3 loop reads CASEGGETQYF. CDR3 coding DNA: TGTGCCAGCGAGGGTGGGGAGACCCAGTACTTC.

The rearrangement links TRBV15 to TRBJ2-7, with a weak D call TRBD1 (6 bases). Looked up from germline, CDR1 is LNHNV and CDR2 is YYDKDF (reference sequence). The CDR3 sequence is 15 residues long. Trimming shortened V by 1 base and J by 0 bases, and 10 bases separated the two germline ends. CDR3 DNA sequence: TGTGCCACCAGCAGAGGTACAGGGTTCTCCTACGAGCAGTACTTC. Residues: CATSRGTGFSYEQYF.

The table lists this clonotype with many counts. One end of the junction does not line up with germline, which may come from a read error. This rearrangement joins TRBV7-9 to TRBJ2-5, with D unclear. There are 13 residues in the CDR3. Germline loops: CDR1 SEHNR, CDR2 FQNEAQ (reference sequence). The DNA for the CDR3 is TGTGCCAGCACCTCAGGCGGCCAAGAGGCCCAGTACTTC. It codes for CASTSGGQEAQYF.

This clonotype was detected ten times or more. The V and J genes are TRBV2 and TRBJ2-7; the D is unclear. The CDR3 extends over 12 amino acids. Germline V gives CDR1 SNHLY, CDR2 FYNNEI. V was cut by 2 bases and J by 2 bases, with 4 bases left in between. The CDR3 region has the DNA TGTGCCAGCAGTGAAAACCCCTACGAGCAGTACTTC. Its translation: CASSENPYEQYF. Combining the CDR3 with reference TRBV2 and TRBJ2-7 gives the whole variable domain EPEVTQTPSHQVTQMGQEVILRCVPISNHLYFYWYRQILGQKVEFLVSFYNNEISEKSEIFDDQFSVERPDGSNFTLKIRSTKLEDSAMYFCASSENPYEQYFGPGTRLTVT.

The chain couples TRBV12-3 or TRBV12-4 to TRBJ2-7; TRBD1 matches 9 bases. The CDR3 contains 15 residues. The junction had 10 bases not matched to a gene; V was cut back by 5 bases and J by 5 bases. The CDR3 region has the DNA TGTGCCAGCAGTCCTATAGGGGACAGGGTCCACGAGCAGTACTTC. It yields the protein CASSPIGDRVHEQYF.

This clonotype was recorded many times. This chain connects TRBV6-1 to TRBJ1-5; TRBD1 matches 8 bases. The junction had 3 bases not matched to a gene; V was cut back by 6 bases and J by 2 bases. Germline lookup yields CDR1 MNHNS and CDR2 SASEGT. The CDR3 runs 14 residues. The CDR3 is CASSDRGRNQPQHF. CDR3 DNA: TGTGCCAGCAGCGACAGGGGACGCAATCAGCCCCAGCATTTT.

V and J are TRBV7-2 and TRBJ1-3, with TRBD1 matching over 7 bases. Germline loops: CDR1 SGHTA, CDR2 FQGNSA. The CDR3 runs 14 residues. J lost 5 bases, V lost 2 bases, and 3 bases had no gene match. The CDR3 loop reads CASSLQGVRNTIYF. Written as DNA, the CDR3 is TGTGCCAGCAGCTTACAGGGGGTTCGAAACACCATATATTTT.

This clonotype was found many times. The chain has TRBV4-1 and TRBJ1-1; no clear D gene. Trimming took off 0 bases at V and 8 bases at J, with 13 bases between the two ends. This CDR3 contains 14 residues. Germline-derived CDR1 and CDR2 are MGHRA and YSYEKL. The CDR3 DNA sequence: TGCGCCAGCAGCCAAGATCAGCGTGGGGTGGAAGCTTTCTTT. This sequence encodes CASSQDQRGVEAFF.

The chain recombines TRBV5-8 with TRBJ1-3, with unresolved D. Per the germline V gene, CDR1 is SGHTS and CDR2 is YDEGEE. Trimming cost V 0 bases and J 8 bases, with 15 bases left between them. CDR3 length equals 15 residues. This CDR3 is CASSLAVGRADTIYF. CDR3 sequence (DNA): TGTGCCAGCAGCTTGGCCGTTGGGAGGGCGGACACCATATATTTT. The whole variable domain, filled in from reference TRBV5-8 and TRBJ1-3, reads EAGVTQSPTHLIKTRGQQATLRCSPISGHTSVYWYQQALGLGLQFLLWYDEGEERNRGNFPPRFSGRQFPNYSSELNVNALELEDSALYLCASSLAVGRADTIYFGEGSWLTVV.

This clonotype was counted many times. CDR3 in amino acids: CATSRAAGDYEQYF. The CDR3 coding sequence is TGTGCCACCAGCAGAGCGGCGGGAGACTACGAGCAGTACTTC. The chain links TRBV15 to TRBJ2-7; TRBD2 matches 7 bases. The germline gives CDR1 LNHNV, CDR2 YYDKDF (reference sequence). The CDR3 is made up of 14 amino acids. V lost 1 base, J lost 3 bases, and 3 bases stayed unmatched.